The 16 T cell receptor beta chains given below trace back to one sample, sequenced in a study of blood T cell repertoires in COVID-19. Libraries were prepared by immunoSEQ multiplex PCR; TCRdb keeps only in-frame clonotypes and omits some of them. This sample carries roughly 250,000 clones, roughly four fifths of them seen once, and the ten largest clones take 4.7%. Specimen: peripheral blood. The source of these receptors is a woman in her 70s with acute or convalescent COVID-19.

J is TRBJ2-2 and V is TRBV3-1 (or the pseudogene TRBV3-2); unclear D gene. There are 16 residues in the CDR3. The germline gives CDR1 LGHDT, CDR2 YNNKEL (reference sequence). Trimming stripped 1 base from V and 2 bases from J, with 11 bases between. The CDR3 DNA reads TGTGCCAGCAGCCAAGTAAACACAACCAACACCGGGGAGCTGTTTTTT. Its protein product is CASSQVNTTNTGELFF.

The rearrangement uses TRBV5-1 and TRBJ2-5, with D possibly TRBD1 on 6 matching bases. The CDR3 is 15 amino acids. V was shortened by 3 bases and J by 5 bases, with 17 bases between the two germline ends. The V gene's germline CDR1 is SGHRS and CDR2 YFSETQ. Here the CDR3 reads CASSSRANTGETQYF. The CDR3 DNA is TGCGCCAGCAGCTCAAGGGCAAATACAGGGGAGACCCAGTACTTC.

The chain has TRBV28 and TRBJ1-1; possibly TRBD1 for D (5 bases). Germline-derived CDR1 and CDR2 are MDHEN and SYDVKM. V lost 8 bases to trimming and J lost 1 base, with 8 bases between them. There are 12 residues in the CDR3. DNA of the CDR3: TGTGCCAGCGACAGTACGAACACTGAAGCTTTCTTT. Encoded protein: CASDSTNTEAFF.

This chain connects TRBV19 to TRBJ1-1; 8 positions match TRBD1. Germline loops: CDR1 LNHDA, CDR2 SQIVND (reference sequence). Trimming removed 5 bases from V and 0 bases from J; junction bases left unmatched: 2. CDR3 length: 14 residues. The CDR3 DNA follows: TGTGCCAGTAGTGAGGACAGGGTGAACACTGAAGCTTTCTTT. Its translation: CASSEDRVNTEAFF. Full variable domain (outside the CDR3, taken from reference TRBV19 and TRBJ1-1): DGGITQSPKYLFRKEGQNVTLSCEQNLNHDAMYWYRQDPGQGLRLIYYSQIVNDFQKGDIAEGYSVSREKKESFPLTVTSAQKNPTAFYLCASSEDRVNTEAFFGQGTRLTVV.

The chain combines TRBV19 with TRBJ1-3; weak D call: TRBD1 (6 bases). The CDR3 extends over 18 amino acids. CDR1 is LNHDA, CDR2 SQIVND, per germline (reference sequence). V lost 7 bases to trimming and J lost 0 bases, with 22 bases between them. Here the CDR3 DNA reads TGTGCCAGTACCCTTCTGGCAGGGGCGTTACTCTCTGGAAACACCATATATTTT. Translating gives CASTLLAGALLSGNTIYF.

This clone was observed at least ten times. The rearrangement links TRBV30 to TRBJ2-1; D is undetermined. Germline CDR1 and CDR2: GTSNPN and SVGIG (reference sequence). CDR3 length: 14 residues. Trimming took off 7 bases at V and 0 bases at J, with 13 bases between the two ends. The DNA of the CDR3 is TGTGCCTCCTCAGGATATCTCTCCTACAATGAGCAGTTCTTC. Translated, it gives CASSGYLSYNEQFF.

The chain joins TRBV7-8 to TRBJ1-1; tentatively, D is TRBD1 (6 bases). The germline V gene encodes CDR1 SGHVS and CDR2 FQNEAQ. The CDR3 runs 15 residues. Trimming left V 5 bases short and J 2 bases short, with 15 bases between. The DNA of the CDR3 is TGTGCCAGCAGCAGACCGGGACAACCTAACACTGAAGCTTTCTTT. This gives the protein CASSRPGQPNTEAFF.

The rearrangement joins TRBV10-3 to TRBJ2-7, with a tentative D call TRBD1 (5 bases). Trimming pared 2 bases from V and 3 bases from J, leaving 14 bases between. The CDR3 runs to 15 residues. The germline CDR1 and CDR2 sequences are ENHRY and SYGVKD. The CDR3 DNA is TGTGCCATCAGTGAGGGGGCACCGACAGTCTACGAGCAGTACTTC. It codes for CAISEGAPTVYEQYF.

In this sample, this clone turned up once. V gene TRBV5-4 combines with J gene TRBJ1-6; tentative D call: TRBD1 (6 bases). This CDR3 has 16 residues. The ends were cut back, 0 bases at V and 14 bases at J, with 21 bases in the middle. CDR1 SGHNT and CDR2 YYREEE come from the germline V gene (reference sequence). CDR3 sequence reads: CASSLDRDPAIGALHF. As DNA, the CDR3 is TGTGCCAGCAGCTTGGACAGGGACCCGGCAATTGGGGCCCTCCACTTT.

The DNA for the CDR3 is TGCGCCAGCAGCTTGGTAGGGGGCAAAGCAGGTTCACCCCTCCACTTT. This codes for CASSLVGGKAGSPLHF. V and J are TRBV5-1 and TRBJ1-6; TRBD1 aligns across 7 bases. V shed 0 bases and J 9 bases; nucleotides not matched to a gene: 9. CDR3 length equals 16 residues. Germline-derived CDR1 and CDR2 are SGHRS and YFSETQ. Full variable domain (remainder filled in from reference TRBV5-1 and TRBJ1-6): KAGVTQTPRYLIKTRGQQVTLSCSPISGHRSVSWYQQTPGQGLQFLFEYFSETQRNKGNFPGRFSGRQFSNSRSEMNVSTLELGDSALYLCASSLVGGKAGSPLHFGNGTRLTVT.

The chain employs TRBV20-1 and TRBJ2-3; D gene ambiguous. Trimming left V 3 bases short and J 1 base short, with 8 bases between. This CDR3 comprises 13 residues. The V gene's germline CDR1 is DFQATT and CDR2 SNEGSKA (reference sequence). The CDR3 spells CSASFAGTDTQYF. The CDR3 DNA reads TGCAGTGCTAGTTTTGCGGGCACAGATACGCAGTATTTT.

This clone came up a few times. This chain links TRBV7-9 with TRBJ2-3; D is perhaps TRBD2 (7 bases). Germline assignment: CDR1 SEHNR and CDR2 FQNEAQ (reference sequence). The CDR3 loop spans 13 amino acids. Trimming pared 5 bases from V and 9 bases from J, leaving 15 bases between. The CDR3 region has the DNA TGTGCCAGCAGCCGTGGGGGGGCCGGGACGCAGTATTTT. Protein: CASSRGGAGTQYF.

The chain recombines TRBV27 with TRBJ1-1, with a weak D call TRBD1 (5 bases). V was clipped by 0 bases and J by 7 bases, with 9 bases between them. This CDR3 comprises 13 residues. Germline values: CDR1 MNHEY, CDR2 SMNVEV (reference sequence). The chain's CDR3 is CASSLSRTSEAFF. CDR3 in DNA: TGTGCCAGCAGTTTATCGAGGACAAGTGAAGCTTTCTTT.

The chain is built from TRBV11-2 and TRBJ2-1; 7 bases map to TRBD2. V lost 8 bases to trimming and J lost 0 bases; unmatched junction nucleotides: 10. The CDR3 is made up of 16 amino acids. Germline CDR1 is SGHAT and CDR2 is FQNNGV. The CDR3 nucleotides are TGTGCCAGCGATGATCGAGCGGGGAGCTCCTACAATGAGCAGTTCTTC. Its protein is CASDDRAGSSYNEQFF.

The V gene is TRBV15, the J gene TRBJ2-5; no clear D gene. Germline V gives CDR1 LNHNV, CDR2 YYDKDF (reference sequence). Trimming pared 0 bases from V and 5 bases from J, leaving 13 bases between. There are 15 residues in the CDR3. The CDR3 loop reads CATSREMLTLETQYF. In nucleotides, the CDR3 is TGTGCCACCAGCAGAGAAATGTTAACATTGGAGACCCAGTACTTC.

The gene calls are TRBV9 and TRBJ2-6; possibly TRBD1 for D (6 bases). The ends were cut back, 4 bases at V and 0 bases at J, with 17 bases in the middle. This CDR3 has 18 residues. Per the germline V gene, CDR1 is SGDLS and CDR2 is YYNGEE. CDR3 region: CASSPAGATRSGANVLTF. The CDR3 region has the DNA TGTGCCAGCAGCCCAGCAGGGGCTACTCGCTCTGGGGCCAACGTCCTGACTTTC.